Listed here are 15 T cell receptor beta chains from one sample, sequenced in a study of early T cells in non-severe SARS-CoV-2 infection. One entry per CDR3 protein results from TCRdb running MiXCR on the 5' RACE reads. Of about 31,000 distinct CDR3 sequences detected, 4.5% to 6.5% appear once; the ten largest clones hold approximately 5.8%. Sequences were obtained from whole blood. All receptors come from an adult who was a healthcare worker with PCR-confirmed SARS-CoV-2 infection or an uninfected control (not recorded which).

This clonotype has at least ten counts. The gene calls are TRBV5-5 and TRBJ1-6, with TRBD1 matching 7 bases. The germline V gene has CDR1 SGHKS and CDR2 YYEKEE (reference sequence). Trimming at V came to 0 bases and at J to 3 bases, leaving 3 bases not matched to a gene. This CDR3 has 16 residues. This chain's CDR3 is CASSLGDRFYNSPLHF. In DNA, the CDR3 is TGTGCCAGCAGCTTGGGGGACAGATTCTATAATTCACCCCTCCACTTT.

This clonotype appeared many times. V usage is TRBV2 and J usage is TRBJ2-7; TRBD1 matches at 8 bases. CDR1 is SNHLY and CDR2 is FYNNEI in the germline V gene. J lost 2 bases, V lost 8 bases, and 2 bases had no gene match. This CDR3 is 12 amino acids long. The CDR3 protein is CASLQGAYEQYF. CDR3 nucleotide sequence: TGTGCCAGCTTACAGGGGGCCTACGAGCAGTACTTC.

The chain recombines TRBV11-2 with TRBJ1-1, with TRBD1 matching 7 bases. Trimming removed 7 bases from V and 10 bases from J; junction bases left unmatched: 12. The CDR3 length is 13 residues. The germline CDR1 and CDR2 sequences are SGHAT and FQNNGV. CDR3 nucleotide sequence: TGTGCCAGCATTGAGGGGACAGCCGCCTCAGCTTTCTTT. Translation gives CASIEGTAASAFF.

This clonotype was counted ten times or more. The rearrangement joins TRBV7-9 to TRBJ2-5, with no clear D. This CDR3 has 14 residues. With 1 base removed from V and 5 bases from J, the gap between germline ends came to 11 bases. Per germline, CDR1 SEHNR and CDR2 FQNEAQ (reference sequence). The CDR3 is CASSLDSRRETQYF. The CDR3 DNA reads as TGTGCCAGCAGCTTAGATAGCCGGCGTGAGACCCAGTACTTC.

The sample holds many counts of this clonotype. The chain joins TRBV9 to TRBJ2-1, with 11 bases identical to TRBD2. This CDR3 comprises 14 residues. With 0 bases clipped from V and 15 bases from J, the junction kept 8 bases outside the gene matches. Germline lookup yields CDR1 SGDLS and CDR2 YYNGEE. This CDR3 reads CASSVADSGRARFF. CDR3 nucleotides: TGTGCCAGCAGCGTAGCAGATAGCGGGAGGGCCAGGTTCTTC.

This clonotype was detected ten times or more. As DNA, the CDR3 is TGTGCCAGCAGCTTGAGGACTTTCCAAGAGACCCAGTACTTC. Amino acids: CASSLRTFQETQYF. The V and J genes are TRBV5-5 and TRBJ2-5; TRBD2 is a possible D gene (5 bases). CDR1 is SGHKS and CDR2 is YYEKEE in the germline V gene (reference sequence). CDR3 length equals 14 residues. Trimming took off 1 base at V and 1 base at J, with 8 bases between the two ends. Full variable domain (rest looked up from reference TRBV5-5 and TRBJ2-5): DAGVTQSPTHLIKTRGQQVTLRCSPISGHKSVSWYQQVLGQGPQFIFQYYEKEERGRGNFPDRFSARQFPNYSSELNVNALLLGDSALYLCASSLRTFQETQYFGPGTRLLVL.

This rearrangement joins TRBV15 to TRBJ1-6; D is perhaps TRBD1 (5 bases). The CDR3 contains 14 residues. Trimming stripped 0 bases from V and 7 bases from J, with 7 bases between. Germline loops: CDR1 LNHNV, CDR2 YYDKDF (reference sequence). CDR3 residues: CATSREAGNSPLHF. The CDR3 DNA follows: TGTGCCACCAGCAGAGAGGCAGGGAATTCACCCCTCCACTTT.

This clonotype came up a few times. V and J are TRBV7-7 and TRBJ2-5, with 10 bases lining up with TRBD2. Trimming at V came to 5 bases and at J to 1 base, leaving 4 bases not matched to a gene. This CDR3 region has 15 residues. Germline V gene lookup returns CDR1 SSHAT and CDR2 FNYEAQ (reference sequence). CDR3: CASSPGLASQETQYF. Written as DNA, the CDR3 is TGTGCCAGCAGCCCGGGACTAGCGAGCCAAGAGACCCAGTACTTC.

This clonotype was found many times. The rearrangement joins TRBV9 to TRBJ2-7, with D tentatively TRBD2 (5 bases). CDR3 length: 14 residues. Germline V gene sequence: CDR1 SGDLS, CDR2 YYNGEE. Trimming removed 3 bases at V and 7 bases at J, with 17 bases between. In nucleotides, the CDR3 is TGTGCCAGCAGCGCTAATTGGGGAGTGGAGGAGCAGTACTTC. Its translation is CASSANWGVEEQYF.

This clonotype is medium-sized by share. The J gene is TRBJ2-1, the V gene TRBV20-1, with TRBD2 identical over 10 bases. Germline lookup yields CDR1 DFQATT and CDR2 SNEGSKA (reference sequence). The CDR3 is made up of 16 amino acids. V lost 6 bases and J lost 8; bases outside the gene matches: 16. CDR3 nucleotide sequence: TGCAGTGCCATAGATGTAGGGCTAGCGGGAGTCGATGAGCAGTTCTTC. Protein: CSAIDVGLAGVDEQFF.

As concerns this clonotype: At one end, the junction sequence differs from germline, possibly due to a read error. In nucleotides, the CDR3 is TGTGCCAGCTCCCAAGGACCCTTGAACCCCGGGGAGCTGTTTTTT. Its protein product is CASSQGPLNPGELFF. The chain uses TRBV2 and TRBJ2-2; unclear D gene. The CDR3 is 15 amino acids. In germline, CDR1 is SNHLY, CDR2 FYNNEI.

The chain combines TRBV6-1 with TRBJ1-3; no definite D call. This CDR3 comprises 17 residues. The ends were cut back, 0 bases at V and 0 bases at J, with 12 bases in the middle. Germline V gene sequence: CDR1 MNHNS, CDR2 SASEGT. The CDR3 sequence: CASSEASSLNSGNTIYF. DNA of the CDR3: TGTGCCAGCAGTGAAGCTTCTTCCCTGAACTCTGGAAACACCATATATTTT.

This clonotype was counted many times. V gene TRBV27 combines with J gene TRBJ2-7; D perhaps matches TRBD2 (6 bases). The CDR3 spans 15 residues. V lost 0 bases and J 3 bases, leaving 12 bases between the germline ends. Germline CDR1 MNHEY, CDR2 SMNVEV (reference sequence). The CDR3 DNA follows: TGTGCCAGCAGTTTATCGGCACTAGCCGGCTACGAGCAGTACTTC. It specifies CASSLSALAGYEQYF.

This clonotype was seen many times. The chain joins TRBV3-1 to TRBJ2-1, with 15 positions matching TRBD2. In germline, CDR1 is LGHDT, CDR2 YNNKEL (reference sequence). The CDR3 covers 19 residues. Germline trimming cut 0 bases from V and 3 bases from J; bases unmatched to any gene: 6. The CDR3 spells CASSQEGGTSGRFYNEQFF. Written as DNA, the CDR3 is TGTGCCAGCAGCCAAGAAGGGGGGACTAGCGGGAGGTTCTACAATGAGCAGTTCTTC.

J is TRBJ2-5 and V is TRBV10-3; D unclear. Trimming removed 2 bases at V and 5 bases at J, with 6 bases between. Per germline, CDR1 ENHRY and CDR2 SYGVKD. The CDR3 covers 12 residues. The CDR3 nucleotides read TGTGCCATCAGTGAGGGTTCGGAGACCCAGTACTTC. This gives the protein CAISEGSETQYF.